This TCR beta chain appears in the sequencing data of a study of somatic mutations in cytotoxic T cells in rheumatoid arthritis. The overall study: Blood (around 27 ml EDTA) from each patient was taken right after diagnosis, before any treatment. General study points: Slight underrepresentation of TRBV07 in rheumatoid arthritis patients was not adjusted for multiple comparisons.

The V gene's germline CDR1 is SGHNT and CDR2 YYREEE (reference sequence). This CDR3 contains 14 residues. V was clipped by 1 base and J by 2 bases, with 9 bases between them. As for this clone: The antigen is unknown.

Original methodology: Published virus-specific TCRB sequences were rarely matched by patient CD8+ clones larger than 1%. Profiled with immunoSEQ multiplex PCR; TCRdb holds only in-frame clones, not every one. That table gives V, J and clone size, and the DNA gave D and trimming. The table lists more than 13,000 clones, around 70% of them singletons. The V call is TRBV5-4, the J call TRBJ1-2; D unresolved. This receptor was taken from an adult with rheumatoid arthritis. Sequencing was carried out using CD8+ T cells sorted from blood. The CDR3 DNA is TGTGCCAGCAGCTTGTTTGCGCTGAACTATGGCTACACCTTC. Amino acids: CASSLFALNYGYTF.